Listed below are T cell receptor beta chains from one sample, sequenced in a study of T cells in localized non-small cell lung cancer. Method: immunoSEQ multiplex PCR; TCRdb's copy keeps in-frame clones and lacks some. The sample holds approximately 2,500 clones, roughly 30% seen once. The sequencing used lung tumor tissue, collected before any cancer treatment. These receptors were collected from a man aged 40-75 years with stage I lung adenocarcinoma. Both conserved end residues are part of each CDR3. D genes are given only for firm matches. Where a row states a size, it is once, few, many or the class of an expanded clone; other rows omit it.

j_gene	abundance	v_gene	d_gene	CDR3aa	CDR3nt
TRBJ2-7	NA	TRBV28	TRBD1	CASRAPRQGSYEQYF	TGTGCCAGCAGGGCCCCGAGACAGGGCTCCTACGAGCAGTACTTC
TRBJ1-4	NA	TRBV19	NA	CASSILPGKLFF	TGTGCCAGTAGTATACTTCCGGGAAAACTGTTTTTT
TRBJ1-1	NA	TRBV29-1	NA	CSVSRETNTEAFF	TGCAGCGTTTCGAGGGAGACGAACACTGAAGCTTTCTTT
TRBJ2-5	NA	TRBV28	NA	CASSAIRGKETQYF	TGTGCCAGCAGTGCGATTCGAGGAAAAGAGACCCAGTACTTC
TRBJ2-7	NA	TRBV19	TRBD1	CASSPGQTYEQYF	TGTGCCAGTAGTCCGGGACAGACCTACGAGCAGTACTTC
TRBJ1-2	NA	TRBV6-8	NA	CASSFEGNGYTF	TGTGCCAGCAGTTTTGAGGGGAATGGCTACACCTTC
TRBJ2-7	medium-sized	TRBV9	TRBD2	CASSRDYSYEQYF	TGTGCCAGCAGCCGGGACTACTCCTACGAGCAGTACTTC
TRBJ2-3	few	TRBV11-3	NA	CASSLGGGADTQYF	TGTGCCAGCAGCTTAGGCGGTGGCGCAGATACGCAGTATTTT
TRBJ1-1	NA	TRBV14	TRBD1	CASSQDRVGGAFF	TGTGCCAGCAGCCAGGACAGGGTTGGGGGAGCTTTCTTT
TRBJ2-7	few	TRBV6-8	TRBD1	CASTLDRATYEQYF	TGTGCCAGCACCCTGGACAGGGCCACCTACGAGCAGTACTTC
TRBJ1-5	once	TRBV18	NA	CASSPSTDSNQPQHF	TGTGCCAGCTCACCATCTACGGATAGCAATCAGCCCCAGCATTTT
TRBJ2-1	few	TRBV6-8	NA	CASSYSRSGLGNEQFF	TGTGCCAGCAGTTACTCGAGGTCAGGGTTGGGAAATGAGCAGTTCTTC
TRBJ2-7	NA	TRBV19	TRBD2	CASSGTITTWEQYF	TGTGCCAGTTCCGGGACTATTACTACGTGGGAGCAGTACTTC
TRBJ2-5	NA	TRBV28	TRBD2	CASSSQTSGWGSPETQYF	TGTGCCAGCAGTTCCCAGACTAGCGGGTGGGGTTCACCGGAGACCCAGTACTTC
TRBJ2-2	few	TRBV9	NA	CASSVQGRGRELTGELFF	TGTGCCAGCAGCGTACAGGGCAGGGGGCGGGAGCTCACCGGGGAGCTGTTTTTT
TRBJ2-7	few	TRBV6-8	NA	CASSYSDPSYEQYF	TGTGCCAGCAGTTACTCGGACCCCTCCTACGAGCAGTACTTC
TRBJ2-2	NA	TRBV19	NA	CASSINGRGVGELFF	TGTGCCAGTAGTATTAACGGGAGAGGGGTCGGGGAGCTGTTTTTT
TRBJ2-5	NA	TRBV4-1	NA	CASSQPGALETQYF	TGCGCCAGCAGCCAACCGGGGGCATTGGAGACCCAGTACTTC
TRBJ2-1	NA	TRBV28	NA	CASSSAYPGDEQFF	TGTGCCAGCAGTTCGGCCTACCCCGGCGATGAGCAGTTCTTC
TRBJ2-7	few	TRBV6-1	NA	CASSEVSSYEQYF	TGTGCCAGCAGTGAAGTTAGCTCCTACGAGCAGTACTTC
TRBJ2-7	few	TRBV25-1	TRBD1	CASSGGTGLYEQYF	TGTGCCAGCAGTGGAGGGACAGGGCTATACGAGCAGTACTTC
TRBJ2-2	NA	TRBV6-8	TRBD2	CASRRAGGYTGELFF	TGTGCCAGCAGGCGGGCGGGAGGCTACACCGGGGAGCTGTTTTTT
TRBJ2-1	few	TRBV9	NA	CASSPWPGPSGGEQFF	TGTGCCAGCAGTCCCTGGCCAGGCCCTAGTGGGGGTGAGCAGTTCTTC
TRBJ2-7	few	TRBV6-8	TRBD1	CASSDYGQGSYEQYF	TGTGCCAGCAGTGACTACGGACAGGGATCCTACGAGCAGTACTTC
TRBJ1-1	few	TRBV28	TRBD1	CASSRDRVNTEAFF	TGTGCCAGCAGTCGGGACAGAGTTAACACTGAAGCTTTCTTT
TRBJ2-7	few	TRBV6-8	TRBD2	CASSDGTSGIYEQYF	TGTGCCAGCAGTGATGGGACTAGCGGGATTTACGAGCAGTACTTC
TRBJ1-2	medium-sized	TRBV7-1	TRBD1	CAGRTGGRLGYTF	TGTGCCGGACGGACAGGGGGCCGGTTAGGCTACACCTTC
TRBJ2-4	NA	TRBV19	NA	CASSIVGQVGNIQYF	TGTGCCAGTAGTATAGTAGGGCAGGTGGGGAACATTCAGTACTTC
TRBJ1-5	NA	TRBV18	NA	CASSPMRGHQPQHF	TGTGCCAGCTCACCAATGCGGGGCCATCAGCCCCAGCATTTT
TRBJ2-4	NA	TRBV19	NA	CATRQEAKNIQYF	TGTGCCACCCGACAGGAAGCCAAAAACATTCAGTACTTC
TRBJ2-4	NA	TRBV28	TRBD1	CASRDRVAKNIQYF	TGTGCCAGCAGGGACAGGGTAGCCAAAAACATTCAGTACTTC